The TCR beta chain under discussion was sequenced for a study of metastatic and nonmetastatic thyroid tumors. Study details: Patients with malignant and benign thyroid disease provided blood and tumor or nodule tissue, whose repertoires were compared. Study results and limitations: The reported finding was significantly higher TCR beta diversity in malignant thyroid tumors relative to benign nodules, in blood and tumor.

Every patient underwent thyroid surgery untreated. Germline loops: CDR1 SGHVS, CDR2 FQNEAQ. V shed 5 bases and J shed 0 bases, with 17 bases lying between them. This CDR3 is 16 amino acids long. MiXCR reprocessed the PCR reads for TCRdb. Among over 13,000 clones, 24% were seen once, and the ten largest hold under 9.5%. About this clone: The antigen remains unidentified.

This chain connects TRBV7-8 to TRBJ2-7; possible D gene TRBD1, 6 bases. The source of this sequence is a female donor with papillary thyroid cancer or a benign thyroid nodule (not recorded which). Some clones in this sample may be carry-over from other donors' samples. Input material: tumor tissue. The CDR3 DNA is TGTGCCAGCAGCGGTCAGACAGGAGCAAGCTCCTACGAGCAGTACTTC. This sequence encodes CASSGQTGASSYEQYF.